This is a list of T cell receptor beta chains from one sample in a study of T cell responses to AZD1222 COVID-19 vaccine. Clones were read by immunoSEQ multiplex PCR, and TCRdb kept only the in-frame ones, dropping some. Of about 140,000 clones in the sample, just over 85% were seen once. This sample comprised peripheral blood, obtained on day 0 of AZD1222 vaccination. The receptors shown here come from an adult in good health. Both conserved end residues are part of each CDR3. Each record gives: J gene, clone size, D gene, V gene, CDR3 protein, CDR3 DNA. The D gene is left open where the match is weak. Clone size, where shown, is once, few, many, or a class for clones that have expanded.

TRBJ2-5	NA	NA	TRBV5-5	CASSPQGEETQYF	TGTGCCAGCAGTCCTCAAGGGGAAGAGACCCAGTACTTC
TRBJ2-1	few	TRBD2	TRBV4-1	CASSQSGGSYNEQFF	TGCGCCAGCAGCCAGTCGGGAGGATCCTACAATGAGCAGTTCTTC
TRBJ2-7	NA	NA	TRBV11-1	CASSLGLRTIEQYF	TGTGCCAGCAGCTTAGGTCTTAGGACAATCGAGCAGTACTTC
TRBJ2-7	many	NA	TRBV12-3/TRBV12-4	CASSLVSFSEQYF	TGTGCCAGCAGTTTAGTCAGTTTCTCCGAGCAGTACTTC
TRBJ1-5	NA	NA	TRBV4-2	CASSPPQTGYSNQPQHF	TGTGCCAGCAGCCCACCCCAAACAGGATATAGCAATCAGCCCCAGCATTTT
TRBJ1-1	NA	NA	TRBV24-1	CATSLPGSEAFF	TGTGCCACCTCGCTGCCGGGCTCTGAAGCTTTCTTT
TRBJ2-2	once	TRBD1	TRBV25-1	CASSESGTETGELFF	TGTGCCAGCAGTGAATCCGGGACAGAAACCGGGGAGCTGTTTTTT
TRBJ1-1	NA	NA	TRBV11-2	CASSVLEGAEAFF	TGTGCCAGCAGCGTCCTGGAGGGGGCTGAAGCTTTCTTT
TRBJ2-5	NA	TRBD1	TRBV5-8	CASSLVLTGEQYF	TGTGCCAGCAGCTTGGTCTTAACAGGGGAACAGTACTTC
TRBJ2-1	NA	TRBD2	TRBV7-6	CASSLGTSGSIEQFF	TGTGCCAGCAGCTTAGGGACTAGCGGTTCTATTGAGCAGTTCTTC
TRBJ1-1	NA	TRBD1	TRBV12-3/TRBV12-4	CASSVGQGRAFF	TGTGCCAGCAGTGTCGGACAGGGAAGGGCTTTCTTT
TRBJ2-6	NA	NA	TRBV27	CASSLTSGANVLTF	TGTGCCAGCAGTTTAACCTCTGGGGCCAACGTCCTGACTTTC
TRBJ2-1	NA	TRBD1	TRBV7-2	CASSLVQGAYNEQFF	TGTGCCAGCAGCTTAGTACAGGGGGCCTACAATGAGCAGTTCTTC
TRBJ1-6	NA	NA	TRBV30	CAWSLDSLNNSPLHF	TGTGCCTGGAGTCTGGACAGCTTAAATAATTCACCCCTCCACTTT
TRBJ1-1	once	NA	TRBV18	CASSHGRAGTEAFF	TGTGCCAGCTCACACGGCAGGGCGGGCACTGAAGCTTTCTTT
TRBJ2-4	NA	TRBD2	TRBV7-8	CASSSTGTSGRRGIQYF	TGTGCCAGCAGCTCAACCGGGACTAGCGGGAGGCGCGGCATTCAGTACTTC
TRBJ2-7	few	NA	TRBV20-1	CSASQGSGLYYEQYF	TGCAGTGCTAGTCAGGGCTCGGGCCTATACTACGAGCAGTACTTC
TRBJ2-7	NA	NA	TRBV27	CASRRKWGWGSDEQYF	TGTGCCAGCAGAAGGAAATGGGGGTGGGGGTCGGACGAGCAGTACTTC
TRBJ1-5	NA	NA	TRBV28	CAILSAGENQPQHF	TGTGCCATCCTTTCGGCAGGGGAGAATCAGCCCCAGCATTTT
TRBJ2-7	NA	NA	TRBV28	CASSAPYGTQGAYEQYF	TGTGCCAGCAGCGCTCCTTACGGGACTCAGGGGGCCTACGAGCAGTACTTC
TRBJ2-7	NA	TRBD2	TRBV18	CASSPGWTSGEQYF	TGTGCCAGCTCACCAGGTTGGACTAGCGGGGAGCAGTACTTC
TRBJ1-1	NA	NA	TRBV21-1	CASSKSGRDF	TGTGCCAGCAGCAAATCTGGCAGGGATTTT
TRBJ2-7	NA	TRBD1	TRBV6-5	CASSTGTGTYEQYF	TGTGCCAGCAGTACCGGGACAGGGACCTACGAGCAGTACTTC
TRBJ2-3	NA	TRBD2	TRBV9	CASSVAGLAAAGTDTQYF	TGTGCCAGCAGCGTAGCCGGACTAGCGGCGGCGGGCACAGATACGCAGTATTTT
TRBJ2-7	NA	NA	TRBV21-1	CASTDFRSWVLNSRSYEQYF	TGTGCCAGCACCGACTTCCGTTCTTGGGTGTTGAACAGTAGGTCCTACGAGCAGTACTTC
TRBJ1-4	NA	NA	TRBV19	CASLKATGATNEKLFF	TGTGCCAGCCTAAAAGCGACGGGCGCAACTAATGAAAAACTGTTTTTT
TRBJ1-3	NA	TRBD1	TRBV7-2	CASSLQGAGNTIYF	TGTGCCAGCAGCCTCCAGGGGGCTGGAAACACCATATATTTT
TRBJ1-1	NA	TRBD1	TRBV27	CASRGVEAFF	TGTGCCTCCAGGGGGGTTGAAGCTTTCTTT
TRBJ2-7	NA	NA	TRBV12-3/TRBV12-4	CASSSRYEQYF	TGTGCCAGCAGTTCGAGGTACGAGCAGTACTTC
TRBJ1-1	NA	NA	TRBV29-1	CSVKTTANTEAFF	TGCAGCGTCAAAACTACAGCGAACACTGAAGCTTTCTTT
TRBJ2-1	NA	TRBD2	TRBV6-5	CASSRTSRTNEQFF	TGTGCCAGCAGCCGGACTAGTAGAACCAATGAGCAGTTCTTC